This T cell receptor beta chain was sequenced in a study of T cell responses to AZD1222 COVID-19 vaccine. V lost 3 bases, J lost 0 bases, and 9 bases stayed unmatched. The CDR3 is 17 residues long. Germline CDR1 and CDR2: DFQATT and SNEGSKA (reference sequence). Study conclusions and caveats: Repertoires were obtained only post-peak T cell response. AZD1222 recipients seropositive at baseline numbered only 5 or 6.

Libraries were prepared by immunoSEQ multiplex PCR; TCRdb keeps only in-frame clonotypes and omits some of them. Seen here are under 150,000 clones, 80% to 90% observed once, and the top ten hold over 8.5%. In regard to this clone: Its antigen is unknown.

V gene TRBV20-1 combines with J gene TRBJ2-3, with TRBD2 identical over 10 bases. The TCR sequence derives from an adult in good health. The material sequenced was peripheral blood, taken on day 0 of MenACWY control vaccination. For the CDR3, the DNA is TGCAGTGCTAGTACTAGCGGGGTTCAAACTAGCACAGATACGCAGTATTTT. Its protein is CSASTSGVQTSTDTQYF.